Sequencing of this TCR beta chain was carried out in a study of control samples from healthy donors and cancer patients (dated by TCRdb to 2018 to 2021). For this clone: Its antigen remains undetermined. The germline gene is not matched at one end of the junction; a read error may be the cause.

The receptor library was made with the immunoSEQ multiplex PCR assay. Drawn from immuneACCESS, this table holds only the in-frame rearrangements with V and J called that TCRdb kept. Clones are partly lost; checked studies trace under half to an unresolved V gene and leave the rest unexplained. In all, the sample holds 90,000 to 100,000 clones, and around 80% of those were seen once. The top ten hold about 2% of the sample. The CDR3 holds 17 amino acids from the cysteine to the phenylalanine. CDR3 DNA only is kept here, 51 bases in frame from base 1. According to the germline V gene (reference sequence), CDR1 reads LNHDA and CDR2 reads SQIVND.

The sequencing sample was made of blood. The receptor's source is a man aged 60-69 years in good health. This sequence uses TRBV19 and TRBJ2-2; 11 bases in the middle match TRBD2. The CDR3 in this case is CVSTILAGGPNTGELFF. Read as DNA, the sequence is TGTGTCAGTACTATATTAGCGGGGGGGCCGAACACCGGGGAGCTGTTTTTT.